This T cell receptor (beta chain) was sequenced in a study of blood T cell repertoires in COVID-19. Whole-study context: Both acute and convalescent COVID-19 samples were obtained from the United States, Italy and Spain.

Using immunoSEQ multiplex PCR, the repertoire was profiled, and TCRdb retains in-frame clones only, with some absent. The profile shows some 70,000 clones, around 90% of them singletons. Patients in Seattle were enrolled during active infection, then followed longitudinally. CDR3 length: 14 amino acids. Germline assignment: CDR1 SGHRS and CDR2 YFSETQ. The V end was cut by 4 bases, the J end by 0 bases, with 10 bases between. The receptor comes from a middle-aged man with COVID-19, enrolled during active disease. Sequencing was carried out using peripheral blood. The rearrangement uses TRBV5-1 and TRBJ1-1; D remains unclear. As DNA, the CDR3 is TGCGCCAGCAGCCTTGGCGGGATGAACACTGAAGCTTTCTTT. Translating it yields CASSLGGMNTEAFF.